The rows below give T cell receptor beta chains drawn from one sample of a study of blood T cells in healthy people across ages. A single record per CDR3 protein comes from TCRdb applying MiXCR to the 5' RACE reads. The table records about 840,000 distinct CDR3 sequences, about 28% of them present only once. This same sample was also part of a study on T cells of mothers and their children.

Sequenced: blood. The receptors stem from a middle-aged woman in good health. Both conserved end residues are part of each CDR3. Each record gives: V gene, J gene, CDR3 protein.

>TRBV15|TRBJ2-4
CATPPTNEQYF
>TRBV14|TRBJ2-1
CASSQVRGSYNEQFF
>TRBV5-1|TRBJ1-1
CASSRRQGAVTEAFF
>TRBV9|TRBJ2-7
CASNDGASFYEQYF
>TRBV15|TRBJ1-4
CATSRDRSRKLFF
>TRBV6-5|TRBJ2-3
CASSYRGGAPDTQYF
>TRBV6-6|TRBJ2-3
CASSKTSGGPDTQYF
>TRBV7-9|TRBJ1-2
CASSWTGGSVGYTF
>TRBV7-6|TRBJ2-7
CASSSGLKKPYEQYF
>TRBV4-1|TRBJ2-1
CASSQVSSGGYNEQFF
>TRBV6-5|TRBJ2-3
CASRMGLGTSTDTQYF
>TRBV24-1|TRBJ1-2
CATSDLRSRVRNYGYTF
>TRBV28|TRBJ2-5
CASSSGGPETQYF
>TRBV7-8|TRBJ1-6
CASSPPGQRNSPLHF
>TRBV27|TRBJ1-1
CASSPTRLNTEAFF
>TRBV9|TRBJ2-1
CASSDLGQGYNEQFF
>TRBV3-1|TRBJ2-1
CASSQDLRLAGGDYNEQFF
>TRBV29-1|TRBJ1-1
CSVEDSGGAGTEAFF
>TRBV5-1|TRBJ2-1
CASSRPGLAGNEQFF
>TRBV29-1|TRBJ2-7
CSVNLALSYEQYF
>TRBV5-1|TRBJ2-1
CASSSLVGGSYNEQFF
>TRBV7-2|.
CASSTRQGLGEQYF
>TRBV4-2|TRBJ2-1
CASSQDPSGGSGNGQFF
>TRBV24-1|TRBJ2-7
CATSDCLEPHTYEQYF
>TRBV7-8|TRBJ1-1
CASSSTGGYKAFF
>TRBV2|TRBJ2-7
CASREVRGVGEQYF
>TRBV27|TRBJ1-2
CASSPSGASGYTF
>TRBV11-2|TRBJ1-1
CASSFGWTVNTEAFF
>TRBV2|TRBJ2-3
CASSEVTDTQYF
>TRBV28|TRBJ1-2
CASSLRPGQAGGYVNTF
>TRBV3-1|TRBJ2-7
CASSQGALRQVHSYEQYF
>TRBV6-5|TRBJ1-2
CASSYSMGQNYGYTF
>TRBV3-1|TRBJ2-1
CASSQDYAGGQNQPLNEQFF
>TRBV18|TRBJ1-2
CASSPGQEGNGYTF
>TRBV5-6|TRBJ1-1
CASSLLTSRANTEAFF
>TRBV5-1|TRBJ2-7
CASSLGGRYNSYEQYF
>TRBV5-1|TRBJ2-5
CASSGGDQETQYF
>TRBV6-2/TRBV6-3|TRBJ2-1
CASSYIPTGRNNEQFF
>TRBV4-2|TRBJ2-7
CASSQGRSSYEQYF
>TRBV7-9|TRBJ1-4
CASSFDTGGEELFF
>TRBV21-1|TRBJ1-2
CASSKGGANYGYTF
>TRBV2|TRBJ2-2
CASIGETTGELFF